This T cell receptor beta chain was identified in a study of CD8 T cells in Susac syndrome. Random hexamers served to reverse transcribe about 0.5 to 1 ug RNA. One entry per CDR3 protein, called by TCRdb with MiXCR from the immunoSEQ multiplex PCR reads. Of about 190,000 distinct CDR3 sequences listed, over 75% are singletons. Patients with Susac syndrome met diagnostic criteria that were recently defined for definite or probable disease. Negative isolation yielded CD8+ and CD4+ T cells; FACS enriched TEMRA cells. The sequence was obtained from a human donor with Susac syndrome. Material for sequencing was CD4+ T cells from PBMCs.

CDR3 nucleotides: TGTGCCAGCAGCTTAGAGCACAGGGGGAACGAGCAGTACTTC. It codes for CASSLEHRGNEQYF. The chain couples TRBV11-2 to TRBJ2-7, with 8 bases that match TRBD1. Trimming cost V 0 bases and J 5 bases; bases outside gene matches: 3. This CDR3 contains 14 residues. Germline CDR1 reads SGHAT; CDR2 reads FQNNGV.